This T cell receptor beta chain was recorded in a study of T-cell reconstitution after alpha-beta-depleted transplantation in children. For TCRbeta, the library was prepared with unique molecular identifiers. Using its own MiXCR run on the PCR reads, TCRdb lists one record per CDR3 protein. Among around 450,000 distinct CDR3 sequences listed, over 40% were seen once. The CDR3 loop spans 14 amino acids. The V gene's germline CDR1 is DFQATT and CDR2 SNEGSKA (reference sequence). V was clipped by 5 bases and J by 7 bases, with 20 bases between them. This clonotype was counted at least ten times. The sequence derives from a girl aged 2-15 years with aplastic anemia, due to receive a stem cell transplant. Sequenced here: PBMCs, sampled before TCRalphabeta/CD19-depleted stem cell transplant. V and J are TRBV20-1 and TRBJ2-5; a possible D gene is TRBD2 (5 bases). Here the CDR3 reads CSAGRPAGGGTQYF. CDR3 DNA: TGCAGTGCTGGACGCCCGGCAGGAGGCGGGACCCAGTACTTC.